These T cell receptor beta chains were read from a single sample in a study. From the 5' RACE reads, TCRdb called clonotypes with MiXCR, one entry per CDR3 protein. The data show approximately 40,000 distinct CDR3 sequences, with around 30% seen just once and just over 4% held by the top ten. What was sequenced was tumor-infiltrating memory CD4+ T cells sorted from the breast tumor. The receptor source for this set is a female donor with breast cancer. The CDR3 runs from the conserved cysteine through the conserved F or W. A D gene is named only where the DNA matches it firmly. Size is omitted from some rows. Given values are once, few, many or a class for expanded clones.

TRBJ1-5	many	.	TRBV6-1	TGTGCCAGCAGTGAAGCTCGGTCCCGGAGATACGATCAGCCCCAGCATTTT	CASSEARSRRYDQPQHF
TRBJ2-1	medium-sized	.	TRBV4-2	TGTGCCAGCAGCCCTGGCCAGGGGTACAATGAGCAGTTCTTC	CASSPGQGYNEQFF
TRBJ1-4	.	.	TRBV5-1	TGCGCCAGCAGCTTGGCGGGGGGGGTCGGGCAGCTGTATAATGAAAGACTGTTTTTT	CASSLAGGVGQLYNERLFF
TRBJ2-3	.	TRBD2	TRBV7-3	TGTGCCAGCAGCTCCGCCGGGACTAGCGGGGGGATCACAGATACGCAGTATTTT	CASSSAGTSGGITDTQYF
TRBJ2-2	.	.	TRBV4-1	TGCGCCAGCAGCCAAGGTCCTGGGGGGCCCGGGGAGCTGTTTTTT	CASSQGPGGPGELFF
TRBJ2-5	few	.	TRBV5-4	TGTGCCAGCAGCATGGACTACCGTGAGACCCTGTACTTC	CASSMDYRETLYF
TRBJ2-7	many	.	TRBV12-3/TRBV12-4	TGTGCCAGCAGTTTAGCTCCGGGGCGCTCCTACGAGCAGTACTTC	CASSLAPGRSYEQYF
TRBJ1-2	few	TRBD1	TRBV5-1	TGCGCCAGCAGCACAGCCGGGACAGGGGGTGGCTACACCTTC	CASSTAGTGGGYTF
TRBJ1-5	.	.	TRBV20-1	TGCAGTGCTGGAGAACGGGCCGGTTATAGCAATCAGCCCCAGCATTTT	CSAGERAGYSNQPQHF
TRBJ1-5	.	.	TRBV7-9	TGTGCCAGCAGCTTGGACCACGGAAATCAGCCCCAGCATTTT	CASSLDHGNQPQHF
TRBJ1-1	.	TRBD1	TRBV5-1	TGCGCCAGCAGCCTCGGGACAGGGGTTTACACTGAAGCTTTCTTT	CASSLGTGVYTEAFF
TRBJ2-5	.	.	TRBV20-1	TGCAGTGCTAGGGGGATCGGACAGCAAGAGACCCAGTACTTC	CSARGIGQQETQYF
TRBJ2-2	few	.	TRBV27	TGTGCCAGCAGTCAGGGCCGGTTCACCGGGGAGCTGTTTTTT	CASSQGRFTGELFF
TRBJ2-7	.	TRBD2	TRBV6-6	TGTGCCAGCGGGACTAGCGGGAGACCCTCCTACGAGCAGTACTTC	CASGTSGRPSYEQYF
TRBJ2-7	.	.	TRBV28	TGTGCCAGCAAGGGACGGACCTCATACGAGCAGTACTTC	CASKGRTSYEQYF
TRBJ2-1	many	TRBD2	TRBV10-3	TGTGCCATCTCTGTGGGAGGGAATGAGCAGTTCTTC	CAISVGGNEQFF
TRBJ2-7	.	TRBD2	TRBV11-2	TGTGCCAGCTCATTCCCCTTAGCGGGAGCGGGAAGCTCCTACGAGCAGTACTTC	CASSFPLAGAGSSYEQYF
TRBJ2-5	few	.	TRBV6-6	TGTGCCAGCAGTTACTCGCGGGAAGAGACCCAGTACTTC	CASSYSREETQYF
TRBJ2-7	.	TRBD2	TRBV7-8	TGTGCCAGCAGCTTAAGCGGGGGGTCCCTCTACGAGCAGTACTTC	CASSLSGGSLYEQYF
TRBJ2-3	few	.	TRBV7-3	TGTGCCAGCAGCTTAACGGGTCCACGGTCGGGGCGCACAGATACGCAGTATTTT	CASSLTGPRSGRTDTQYF
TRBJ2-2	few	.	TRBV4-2	TGTGCCAGCAGCCAAGACAGGGCCGGGGAGCTGTTTTTT	CASSQDRAGELFF
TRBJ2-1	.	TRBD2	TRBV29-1	TGCAGCGTGGCCGGGACTAGCGGGACGGTTGAGCAGTTCTTC	CSVAGTSGTVEQFF
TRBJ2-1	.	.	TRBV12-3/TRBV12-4	TGTGCCAGCACCAGCGATGGTATCGCGGGGAATGAGCAGTTCTTC	CASTSDGIAGNEQFF
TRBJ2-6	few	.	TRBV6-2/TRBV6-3	TGTGCCAGCAACCCCGCCAGGGTCCCTCCTGGGGCCAACGTCCTGACTTTC	CASNPARVPPGANVLTF
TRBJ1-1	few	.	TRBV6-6	TGTGCCACCACGGCCCGGGGGGACGAGAACACTGAAGCTTTCTTT	CATTARGDENTEAFF
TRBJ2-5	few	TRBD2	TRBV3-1	TGTGCCAGCAGCCAGCGGGGGCAAGAGACCCAGTACTTC	CASSQRGQETQYF
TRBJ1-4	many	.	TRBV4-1	TGCGCCAGCAGCCAAGTGACAGGAGTCACTAATGAAAAACTGTTTTTT	CASSQVTGVTNEKLFF
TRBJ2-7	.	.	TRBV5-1	TGCGCCAGCAGTCCGCTCGGACAGCTTCACGAGCAGTACTTC	CASSPLGQLHEQYF
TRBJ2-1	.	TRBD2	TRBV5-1	TGCGCCAGCAGCCGCTTGGTGACTAGCGGGGGGGCGGACAATGAGCAGTTCTTC	CASSRLVTSGGADNEQFF
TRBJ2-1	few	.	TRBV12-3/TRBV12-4	TGTGCCAGCAGCACGAAGAGGCAGTTCTTC	CASSTKRQFF
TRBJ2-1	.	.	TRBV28	TGTGCCAGCAGCAGCCCGGCGGGGTGGTACAATGAGCAGTTCTTC	CASSSPAGWYNEQFF
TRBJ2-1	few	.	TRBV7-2	TGTGCCAGCAGCGGGGGGGGGGGCCGTTCCTACAATGAGCAGTTCTTC	CASSGGGGRSYNEQFF
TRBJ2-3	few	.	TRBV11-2	TGTGCCAGCAGCTTTGTTCGAGTAGGCACAGATACGCAGTATTTT	CASSFVRVGTDTQYF
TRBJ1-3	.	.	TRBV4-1	TGCGCCGGCAGCCAATCCGGGACAATGAGCTCTGGAAACACCATATATTTT	CAGSQSGTMSSGNTIYF
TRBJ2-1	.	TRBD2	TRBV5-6	TGTGCCGGCGGGCCCGGGGCGGGGGGCTACAATGAGCAGTTCTTC	CAGGPGAGGYNEQFF
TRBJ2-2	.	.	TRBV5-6	TGTGCCAGCAGCTTGCCGGGAGCGAACACCGAAGAGCTGTTTTTT	CASSLPGANTEELFF
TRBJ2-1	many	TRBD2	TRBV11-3	TGTGCCAGCAGCTTAGCGGGAGGCTACAATGAGCAGTTCTTC	CASSLAGGYNEQFF
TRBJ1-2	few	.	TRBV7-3	TGTGCCAGCAGCTTAAACAGGGAGGATGGCTACACCTTC	CASSLNREDGYTF
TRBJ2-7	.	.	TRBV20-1	TGCAGTGCCACGGGTCCAATCTACGAGCAGTACTTC	CSATGPIYEQYF
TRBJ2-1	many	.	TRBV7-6	TGTGCCAGCAGTCGTGGACAGTACAATGAGCAGTTCTTC	CASSRGQYNEQFF
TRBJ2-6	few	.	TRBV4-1	TGCGCCAGCAGCCCCCTCGGTGGGGCCAACGTCCTGACTTTC	CASSPLGGANVLTF
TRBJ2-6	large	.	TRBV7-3	TGTGCCAGCAGCGCAACAGCCTCTGGGGCCAACGTCCTGACTTTC	CASSATASGANVLTF
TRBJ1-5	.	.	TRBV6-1	TGTGCCAGCAGTCAGGCAGGGCGGGTTCAGCCCCAGCATTTT	CASSQAGRVQPQHF
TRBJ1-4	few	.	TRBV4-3	TGCGCCAGCAGCCAAGCGGGCAGGAGTGAAAAACTGTTTTTT	CASSQAGRSEKLFF
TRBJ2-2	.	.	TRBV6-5	TGTGCCAGCAGCGCGCAGGGTTCACTCACCGGGGAGCTGTTTTTT	CASSAQGSLTGELFF
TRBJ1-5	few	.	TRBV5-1	TGCGCCAGCAGCTTGAGGGGAATGAGCAATCAGCCCCAGCATTTT	CASSLRGMSNQPQHF
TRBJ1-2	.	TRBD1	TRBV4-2	TGTGCCAGCGGCCAAGGGGGGCAGGGGGCCTATGGCTACACCTTC	CASGQGGQGAYGYTF
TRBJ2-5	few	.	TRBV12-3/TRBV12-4	TGTGCCAGCAGTTTTCGGCTAGCCGGCCAAGAGACCCAGTACTTC	CASSFRLAGQETQYF